This T cell receptor beta chain was recorded in a study of T cell responses to AZD1222 COVID-19 vaccine. Broader study findings: The study identified only six AZD1222 recipients as seropositive at baseline. Unmutated variant regions are reportedly the target of nearly half of TCRs that are spike-specific.

CDR1 and CDR2 (germline): SNHLY, FYNNEI. V lost 0 bases to trimming and J lost 2 bases; unmatched junction nucleotides: 4. The CDR3 length is 16 residues. Profiling relied on immunoSEQ multiplex PCR, and the TCRdb table lists in-frame clones only, not all of them. Of about 56,000 clones in the sample, 80% to 90% were seen once. Of note for this clone: The antigen is unknown.

This chain uses TRBV2 with TRBJ1-1; 9 bases are a match to TRBD1. The TCR was taken from an adult in good health. This sample comprised peripheral blood, obtained on day 0 of AZD1222 vaccination. CDR3 sequence: CASSEAGQGDNTEAFF. The CDR3 coding sequence is TGTGCCAGCAGTGAAGCGGGACAGGGCGACAACACTGAAGCTTTCTTT.